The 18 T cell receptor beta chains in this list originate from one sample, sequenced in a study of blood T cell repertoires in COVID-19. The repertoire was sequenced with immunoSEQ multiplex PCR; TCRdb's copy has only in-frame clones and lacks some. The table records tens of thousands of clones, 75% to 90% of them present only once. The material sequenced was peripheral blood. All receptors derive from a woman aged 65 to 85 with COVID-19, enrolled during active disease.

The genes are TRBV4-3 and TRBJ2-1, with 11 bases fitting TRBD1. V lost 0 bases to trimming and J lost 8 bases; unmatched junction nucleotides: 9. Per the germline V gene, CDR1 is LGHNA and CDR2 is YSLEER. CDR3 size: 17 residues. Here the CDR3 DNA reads TGCGCCAGCAGCCAAGAATATTCCGGGACAGGGGGTTATGAGCAGTTCTTC. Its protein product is CASSQEYSGTGGYEQFF.

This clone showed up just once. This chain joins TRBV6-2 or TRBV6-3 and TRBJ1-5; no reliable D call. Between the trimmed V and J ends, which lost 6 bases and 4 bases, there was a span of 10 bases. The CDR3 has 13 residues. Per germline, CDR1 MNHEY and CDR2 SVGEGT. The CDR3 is CASSRGLNQPQHF. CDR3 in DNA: TGTGCCAGCAGCCGTGGCTTGAATCAGCCCCAGCATTTT.

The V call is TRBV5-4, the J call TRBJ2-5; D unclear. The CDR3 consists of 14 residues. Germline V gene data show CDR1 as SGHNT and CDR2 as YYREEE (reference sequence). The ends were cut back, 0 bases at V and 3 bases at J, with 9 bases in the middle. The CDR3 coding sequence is TGTGCCAGCAGCTTGGCCGGTGTGAAAGAGACCCAGTACTTC. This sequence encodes CASSLAGVKETQYF.

The CDR3 region has the DNA TGCGCCAGCAGCCAACGTTACAGGGGGCCTCAACAAGAGACCCAGTACTTC. Translation: CASSQRYRGPQQETQYF. This chain links TRBV4-3 with TRBJ2-5; 9 bases agree with TRBD1. Trimming removed 2 bases from V and 2 bases from J; junction bases left unmatched: 9. Germline CDR1 and CDR2: LGHNA and YSLEER. The CDR3 has 17 amino acids.

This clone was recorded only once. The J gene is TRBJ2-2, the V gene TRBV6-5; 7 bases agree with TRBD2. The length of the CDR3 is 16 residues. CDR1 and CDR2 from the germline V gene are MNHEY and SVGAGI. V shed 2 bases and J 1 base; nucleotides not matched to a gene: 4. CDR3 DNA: TGTGCCAGCAGTTACAGAGGCGGGGGGAACACCGGGGAGCTGTTTTTT. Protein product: CASSYRGGGNTGELFF.

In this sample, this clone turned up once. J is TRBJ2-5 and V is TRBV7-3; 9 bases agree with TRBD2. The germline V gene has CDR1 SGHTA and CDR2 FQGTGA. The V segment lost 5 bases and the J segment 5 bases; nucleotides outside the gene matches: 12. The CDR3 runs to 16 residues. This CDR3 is CASSPVSAGGRETQYF. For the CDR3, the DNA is TGTGCCAGCAGCCCCGTTTCGGCGGGAGGGCGGGAGACCCAGTACTTC.

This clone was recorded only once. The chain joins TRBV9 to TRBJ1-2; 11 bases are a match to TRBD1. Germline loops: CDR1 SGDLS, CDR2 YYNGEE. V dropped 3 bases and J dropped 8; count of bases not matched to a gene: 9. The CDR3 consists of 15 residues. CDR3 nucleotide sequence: TGTGCCAGCAGCGCCGGACAGGGGGCATTAGGGGGCTACACCTTC. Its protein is CASSAGQGALGGYTF.

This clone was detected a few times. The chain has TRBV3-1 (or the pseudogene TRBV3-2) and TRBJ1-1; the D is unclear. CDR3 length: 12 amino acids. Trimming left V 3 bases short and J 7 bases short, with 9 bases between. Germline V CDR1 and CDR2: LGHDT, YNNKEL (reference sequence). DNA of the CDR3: TGTGCCAGCAGCCACCCGGAGGGTGAAGCTTTCTTT. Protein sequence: CASSHPEGEAFF.

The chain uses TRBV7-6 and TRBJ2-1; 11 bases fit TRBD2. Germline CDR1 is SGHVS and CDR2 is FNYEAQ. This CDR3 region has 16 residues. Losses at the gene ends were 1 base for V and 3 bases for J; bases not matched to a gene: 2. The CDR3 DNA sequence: TGTGCCAGCAGCTTAGAAACTAGCGGGAGCTACAATGAGCAGTTCTTC. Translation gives CASSLETSGSYNEQFF.

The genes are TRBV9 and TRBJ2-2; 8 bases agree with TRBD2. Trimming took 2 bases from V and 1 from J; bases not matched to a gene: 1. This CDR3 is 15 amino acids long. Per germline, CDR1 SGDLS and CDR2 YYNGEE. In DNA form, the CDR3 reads TGTGCCAGCAGCGTGACTAGCGAGAACACCGGGGAGCTGTTTTTT. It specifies CASSVTSENTGELFF.

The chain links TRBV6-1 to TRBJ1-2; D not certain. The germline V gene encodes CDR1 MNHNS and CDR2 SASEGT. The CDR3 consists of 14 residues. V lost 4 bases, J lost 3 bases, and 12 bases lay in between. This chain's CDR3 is CASSGPGIHYGYTF. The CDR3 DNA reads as TGTGCCAGCAGTGGTCCGGGTATCCACTATGGCTACACCTTC.

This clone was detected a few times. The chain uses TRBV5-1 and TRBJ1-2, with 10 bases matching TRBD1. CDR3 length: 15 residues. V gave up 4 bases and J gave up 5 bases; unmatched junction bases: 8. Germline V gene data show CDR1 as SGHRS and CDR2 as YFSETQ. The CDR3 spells CASSPGTGVSYGYTF. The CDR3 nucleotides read TGCGCCAGCAGCCCTGGGACAGGGGTTAGTTATGGCTACACCTTC.

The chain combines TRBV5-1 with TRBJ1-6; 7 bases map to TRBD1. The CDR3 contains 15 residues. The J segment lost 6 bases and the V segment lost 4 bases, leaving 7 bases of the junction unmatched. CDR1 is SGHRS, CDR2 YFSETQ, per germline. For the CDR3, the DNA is TGCGCCAGCAGCCCGGGACAGACAGCTAATTCACCCCTCCACTTT. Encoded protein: CASSPGQTANSPLHF. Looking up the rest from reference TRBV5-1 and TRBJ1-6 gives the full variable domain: KAGVTQTPRYLIKTRGQQVTLSCSPISGHRSVSWYQQTPGQGLQFLFEYFSETQRNKGNFPGRFSGRQFSNSRSEMNVSTLELGDSALYLCASSPGQTANSPLHFGNGTRLTVT.

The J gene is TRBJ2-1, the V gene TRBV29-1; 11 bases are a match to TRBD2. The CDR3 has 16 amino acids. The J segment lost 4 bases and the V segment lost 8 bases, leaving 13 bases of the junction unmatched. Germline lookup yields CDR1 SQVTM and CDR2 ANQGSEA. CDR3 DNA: TGCAGCACCTTAGCGGGAGGGCGAGGGGGGTACAATGAGCAGTTCTTC. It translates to CSTLAGGRGGYNEQFF.

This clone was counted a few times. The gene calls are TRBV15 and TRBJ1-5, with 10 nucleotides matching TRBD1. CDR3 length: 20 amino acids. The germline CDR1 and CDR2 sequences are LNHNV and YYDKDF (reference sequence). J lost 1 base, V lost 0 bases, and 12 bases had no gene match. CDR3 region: CATSRDNRGQGLGSNQPQHF. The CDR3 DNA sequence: TGTGCCACCAGCAGAGATAACCGGGGACAGGGGTTGGGGAGCAATCAGCCCCAGCATTTT.

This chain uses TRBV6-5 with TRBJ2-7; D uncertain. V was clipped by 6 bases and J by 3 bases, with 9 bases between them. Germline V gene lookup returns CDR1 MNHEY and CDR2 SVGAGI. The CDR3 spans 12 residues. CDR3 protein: CASRASGYEQYF. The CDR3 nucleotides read TGTGCCAGCAGGGCCTCGGGCTACGAGCAGTACTTC.

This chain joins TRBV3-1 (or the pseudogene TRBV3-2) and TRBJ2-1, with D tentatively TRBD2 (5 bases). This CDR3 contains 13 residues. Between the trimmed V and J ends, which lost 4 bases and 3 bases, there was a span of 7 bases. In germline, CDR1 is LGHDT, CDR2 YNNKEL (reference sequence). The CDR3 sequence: CASSPGFYNEQFF. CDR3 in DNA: TGTGCCAGCAGCCCGGGGTTCTACAATGAGCAGTTCTTC.

The CDR3 DNA reads TGTGCCACCAGTGCCCCTCAAAGAGACACCGGGGAGCTGTTTTTT. Translated: CATSAPQRDTGELFF. J is TRBJ2-2 and V is TRBV24-1; D is unresolved. CDR1 is KGHDR, CDR2 SFDVKD, per germline. This CDR3 is 15 amino acids long. Trimming removed 5 bases from V and 3 bases from J, with 12 bases in between.